This TCR beta chain was sequenced in a study of blood T cell repertoires in COVID-19. Study at large: Sample material is recorded as cDNA or gDNA derived from T cells, B-cell-depleted T cells, or PBMCs.

Allocation to cohorts depended on clinical history reported by the participants. This CDR3 region has 15 residues. Between the trimmed V and J ends, which lost 2 bases and 5 bases, there was a span of 15 bases. From germline, CDR1 is SEHNR and CDR2 FQNEAQ (reference sequence). The protocol was immunoSEQ multiplex PCR, while the TCRdb copy is restricted to in-frame clones and leaves out a portion. The profile shows more than 200,000 clones, 80% to 90% of them singletons. Sequenced sample: PBMCs or T cells enriched from blood (not recorded which). V gene TRBV7-9 combines with J gene TRBJ1-2; TRBD1 is a possible D gene (5 bases). The TCR sequence derives from a man aged 25 to 45 in a cohort exposed to, infected with or recovered from COVID-19 (not recorded which). Written as DNA, the CDR3 is TGTGCCAGCAGCTTACCATCGGGTAAGGGGTATGGCTACACCTTC. Amino acid sequence: CASSLPSGKGYGYTF.